The rows below give T cell receptor beta chains drawn from one sample of a study of blood T cell repertoires in COVID-19. The table came from immunoSEQ multiplex PCR; TCRdb's copy has only in-frame clones and leaves some out. The sample consists of about 110,000 clones, approximately 80% of them appearing once. The sample comprised peripheral blood. These receptors were obtained from an older woman with acute or convalescent COVID-19. Each CDR3 is given without its conserved first and last residue.

CDR3aa	j_gene	v_gene
ASSSQGYEQY	TRBJ2-7	TRBV5-1
ASIVAGGRNEQF	TRBJ2-1	TRBV6-6
ASSISVDQPQH	TRBJ1-5	TRBV19
ASSLFAGRINEKLF	TRBJ1-4	TRBV7-9
ASSQGASGNTIY	TRBJ1-3	TRBV4-1
ASSLDARGSGNTIY	TRBJ1-3	TRBV5-1
ASTPVSGNTEAF	TRBJ1-1	TRBV7-9
ATSLGPTGELF	TRBJ2-2	TRBV4-1
SALPQETQY	TRBJ2-5	TRBV20-1
ASSLYGGYEQY	TRBJ2-7	TRBV5-6
ASSPRQSTEAF	TRBJ1-1	TRBV12-3/TRBV12-4
ATSSGDSSYEQY	TRBJ2-7	TRBV15
ASSLNGGIGAYEQY	TRBJ2-7	TRBV5-1
ASSAGQYNEKLF	TRBJ1-4	TRBV5-6
ASSTQGPLH	TRBJ1-6	TRBV6-5
ASSLDGTGKPEEKLF	TRBJ1-4	TRBV27
ASSSPQGLVETQY	TRBJ2-5	TRBV7-9
ASSPDRGAF	TRBJ1-1	TRBV6-6
AILHRELPGELF	TRBJ2-2	TRBV27
ASSYSGDQETQY	TRBJ2-5	TRBV6-2/TRBV6-3
ASRLDRGNTEAF	TRBJ1-1	TRBV28
ASSLVQIGSEAF	TRBJ1-1	TRBV5-1
ASSDPRGGGNQPQH	TRBJ1-5	TRBV6-1
ASSYSQGFTDTQY	TRBJ2-3	TRBV5-1
ATSVGGLDTQY	TRBJ2-3	TRBV24-1
ASSPSGRETSPLH	TRBJ1-6	TRBV7-9
ASSETPGGYDSNQPQH	TRBJ1-5	TRBV25-1
ASSEPPGQINNEQF	TRBJ2-1	TRBV9
AWGSRSNQPQH	TRBJ1-5	TRBV30
ASTPTVNTEAF	TRBJ1-1	TRBV12-3/TRBV12-4
ASSLAPGLGYEQY	TRBJ2-7	TRBV5-6
ASSVGSGTGVTEAF	TRBJ1-1	TRBV9
ASSPEGALLTEAF	TRBJ1-1	TRBV7-2